This is a list of T cell receptor beta chains from one sample in a study of T cell clusters in autoimmune cytopenias. TCRdb re-analyzed the multiplex PCR reads; it lists each CDR3 protein once, without DNA. The sample spans 10,000 to 11,000 distinct CDR3 sequences; the ten largest clones claim around 33%. These data were likewise used in another study, on T cell repertoires in aging, cancer and after chemotherapy.

The sequenced material came from peripheral blood. The receptor set was obtained from a human donor in good health. CDR3s include the opening cysteine and the closing phenylalanine or tryptophan. The size of a clone is reported for some rows only, either as once, few or many, or as a class for expanded clones.

v_call: TRBV12-3/TRBV12-4
j_call: TRBJ1-4
clone_size: NA
cdr3_aa: CASRDRLREKLFF

v_call: TRBV30
j_call: TRBJ1-4
clone_size: NA
cdr3_aa: CAWTVGQGAEKLFF

v_call: TRBV24-1
j_call: TRBJ2-3
clone_size: NA
cdr3_aa: CATSDFGRGVTDTQYF

v_call: TRBV19
j_call: TRBJ1-5
clone_size: NA
cdr3_aa: CASSFLRQGTGQPQHF

v_call: TRBV5-1
j_call: TRBJ2-3
clone_size: NA
cdr3_aa: CASSWRTGEAADTQYF

v_call: TRBV6-6
j_call: TRBJ2-3
clone_size: NA
cdr3_aa: CATRGVAGTDTQYF

v_call: TRBV12-3/TRBV12-4
j_call: TRBJ1-4
clone_size: NA
cdr3_aa: CASSSSGAHNEKLFF

v_call: TRBV29-1
j_call: TRBJ1-1
clone_size: NA
cdr3_aa: CSVETVGGNTEAFF

v_call: TRBV6-5
j_call: TRBJ2-7
clone_size: NA
cdr3_aa: CASSYLGAREGEQYF

v_call: TRBV24-1
j_call: TRBJ2-7
clone_size: NA
cdr3_aa: CATSDWGRGAETQYF

v_call: TRBV15
j_call: TRBJ2-3
clone_size: NA
cdr3_aa: CATSSLRGSTDTQYF

v_call: TRBV6-5
j_call: TRBJ2-7
clone_size: NA
cdr3_aa: CASSGRTSDYEQYF

v_call: TRBV5-4
j_call: TRBJ2-7
clone_size: NA
cdr3_aa: CASSSGTRYEQYF

v_call: TRBV6-1
j_call: TRBJ2-7
clone_size: NA
cdr3_aa: CASGRHGGGEQYF

v_call: TRBV19
j_call: TRBJ2-1
clone_size: NA
cdr3_aa: CASRPGTSGHNEQFF

v_call: TRBV6-5
j_call: TRBJ1-6
clone_size: NA
cdr3_aa: CASSSLKSPLHF

v_call: TRBV27
j_call: TRBJ2-5
clone_size: medium-sized
cdr3_aa: CASSFGFQETQYF

v_call: TRBV5-5
j_call: TRBJ2-2
clone_size: NA
cdr3_aa: CASSLKGTGELFF

v_call: TRBV27
j_call: TRBJ2-2
clone_size: NA
cdr3_aa: CASSLTSGSTGELFF

v_call: TRBV19
j_call: TRBJ2-4
clone_size: NA
cdr3_aa: CASSIRGRGVGENIQYF

v_call: TRBV13
j_call: TRBJ1-1
clone_size: NA
cdr3_aa: CASSLGTGVWSMNTEAFF

v_call: TRBV5-5
j_call: TRBJ1-5
clone_size: NA
cdr3_aa: CASSQGTGFEPQHF